Only one count was recorded for the clone carrying this TCR beta chain. As yet, its antigen is unknown. This sample was taken from a study of CD8 T cells in Susac syndrome. Study findings and constraints: The study admitted that it had a relatively small number of individuals in its TCR sequencing and HLA analysis.

The authors reverse transcribed roughly 0.5 to 1 ug RNA with random hexamers. TCRdb used MiXCR to reprocess the immunoSEQ multiplex PCR reads, holding one entry per CDR3 protein. The sample holds about 110,000 distinct CDR3 sequences, 95% to 98% seen once. The study used healthy donors as controls matched for age and sex. Trimming took off 5 bases at V and 7 bases at J, with 24 bases between the two ends. CDR1 SGHTA and CDR2 FQGNSA come from the germline V gene. The CDR3 loop spans 16 amino acids. The rearrangement links TRBV7-2 to TRBJ2-7; D may be TRBD2 (7 bases). Specimen: CD4+ T cells from PBMCs. The sequence came from a human donor in good health. For the CDR3, the DNA is TGTGCCAGCAGCGTCAGAGGGGGGGACAAAGCGGGGGAGCAGTACTTC. This sequence encodes CASSVRGGDKAGEQYF.